Listed below are T cell receptor beta chains from one sample, sequenced in a study of response to subunit inactivated influenza vaccine. One entry per CDR3 protein, called by TCRdb with MiXCR from the RT-PCR reads. The sample holds about 170,000 distinct CDR3 sequences; approximately 12% are singletons and the top ten take approximately 30%. This sample also belongs to another study, concerning T cells expressing NK-cell markers.

Sequencing used CD8+ T cells sorted from PBMCs, obtained roughly 12 days after vaccination. Source of these receptors: a man between 45 and 60 years old who received an inactivated influenza vaccine. CDR3s include the opening cysteine and the closing phenylalanine or tryptophan. D genes are given only for firm matches. Expanded clones get a size class; other rows say once, few or many, or leave the size out.

V gene: TRBV5-3
clone size: -
J gene: TRBJ2-2
D gene: TRBD1
CDR3 DNA: TGTGCCAGCAGCTCGGACAGGCTTCTGAACACCGGGGAGCTGTTTTTT
CDR3 protein: CASSSDRLLNTGELFF

V gene: TRBV5-1
clone size: few
J gene: TRBJ2-1
D gene: TRBD1
CDR3 DNA: TGCGCCAGCAGCTGGGGGACAGGGGGCGGTGAGCAGTTCTTC
CDR3 protein: CASSWGTGGGEQFF

V gene: TRBV2
clone size: -
J gene: TRBJ1-5
D gene: TRBD1
CDR3 DNA: TGTGCCAGCAGTGCTGACAGGGGTAGCAATCAGCCCCAGCATTTT
CDR3 protein: CASSADRGSNQPQHF

V gene: TRBV15
clone size: -
J gene: TRBJ2-7
D gene: -
CDR3 DNA: TGTGCCACCAGCAGAGTAGGAGGGGGGATTCGCGAGCAGTACTTC
CDR3 protein: CATSRVGGGIREQYF

V gene: TRBV29-1
clone size: many
J gene: TRBJ2-3
D gene: -
CDR3 DNA: TGCAGCGTTGACAGGGAGATAGATACGCAGTATTTT
CDR3 protein: CSVDREIDTQYF

V gene: TRBV29-1
clone size: few
J gene: TRBJ2-1
D gene: TRBD2
CDR3 DNA: TGCAGCGTTGAATTGACTAGCCGAGACAATGAGCAGTTCTTC
CDR3 protein: CSVELTSRDNEQFF

V gene: TRBV10-3
clone size: -
J gene: TRBJ2-5
D gene: TRBD1
CDR3 DNA: TGTGCCATCAGTGGACAGGGGCCTCAAGAGACCCAGTACTTC
CDR3 protein: CAISGQGPQETQYF

V gene: TRBV29-1
clone size: -
J gene: TRBJ2-2
D gene: -
CDR3 DNA: TGCAGCGTTGCAACAGGTATCGGGGAGCTGTTTTTT
CDR3 protein: CSVATGIGELFF

V gene: TRBV10-2
clone size: -
J gene: TRBJ1-5
D gene: TRBD1
CDR3 DNA: TGCGCCAGCAGGGATGGACAGGGACAAAATCAGCCCCAGCATTTT
CDR3 protein: CASRDGQGQNQPQHF

V gene: TRBV7-9
clone size: -
J gene: TRBJ1-4
D gene: -
CDR3 DNA: TGTGCCAGCAGCCCCGAACTGAAGGAAAAACTGTTTTTT
CDR3 protein: CASSPELKEKLFF

V gene: TRBV10-3
clone size: -
J gene: TRBJ2-7
D gene: -
CDR3 DNA: TGTGCCACCCGGGGATGGTACGAGCAGTACTTC
CDR3 protein: CATRGWYEQYF

V gene: TRBV4-2
clone size: few
J gene: TRBJ2-7
D gene: TRBD2
CDR3 DNA: TGTGCCAGCAGCCAAGAGGGTAGCGGGAGTTACGAGCAGTACTTC
CDR3 protein: CASSQEGSGSYEQYF

V gene: TRBV27
clone size: many
J gene: TRBJ2-3
D gene: TRBD2
CDR3 DNA: TGTGCCAGCAGTTCCGGGACTAGAACCACAGATACGCAGTATTTT
CDR3 protein: CASSSGTRTTDTQYF

V gene: TRBV24-1
clone size: -
J gene: TRBJ2-5
D gene: -
CDR3 DNA: TGTGCCACCAGTGATGGTACACCAGAGACCCAGTACTTC
CDR3 protein: CATSDGTPETQYF

V gene: TRBV29-1
clone size: few
J gene: TRBJ2-7
D gene: -
CDR3 DNA: TGCAGCGTTGAAGGGGCCGGGATTGGCTTCGAGCAGTACTTC
CDR3 protein: CSVEGAGIGFEQYF

V gene: TRBV14
clone size: few
J gene: TRBJ1-2
D gene: -
CDR3 DNA: TGTGCCAGCAGCCAGGGCAGTCTAACCTATGGCTACACCTTC
CDR3 protein: CASSQGSLTYGYTF

V gene: TRBV5-5
clone size: -
J gene: TRBJ2-2
D gene: TRBD2
CDR3 DNA: TGTGCCAGCAGCTTTATAGCGGGGAGCACCGGGGAGCTGTTTTTT
CDR3 protein: CASSFIAGSTGELFF

V gene: TRBV20-1
clone size: many
J gene: TRBJ2-2
D gene: TRBD1
CDR3 DNA: TGCAGTGCTTACGACAGGGCCACCGGGGAGCTGTTTTTT
CDR3 protein: CSAYDRATGELFF

V gene: TRBV24-1
clone size: -
J gene: TRBJ2-1
D gene: TRBD1
CDR3 DNA: TGTGCCACCAGTGATTTGGGCAGGGGGCTCTACAATGAGCAGTTCTTC
CDR3 protein: CATSDLGRGLYNEQFF

V gene: TRBV7-9
clone size: few
J gene: TRBJ1-5
D gene: -
CDR3 DNA: TGTGCCAGCAGCTTAGCCGCCCCCGTCAATCAGCCCCAGCATTTT
CDR3 protein: CASSLAAPVNQPQHF

V gene: TRBV5-8
clone size: once
J gene: TRBJ2-6
D gene: -
CDR3 DNA: TGTGCCATCAGCGCCGGATCTGGGGCCAACGTCCTGACTTTC
CDR3 protein: CAISAGSGANVLTF

V gene: TRBV12-3/TRBV12-4
clone size: many
J gene: TRBJ2-1
D gene: -
CDR3 DNA: TGTGCCAGCAGTTTTTCTCCAACCTACAATGAGCAGTTCTTC
CDR3 protein: CASSFSPTYNEQFF